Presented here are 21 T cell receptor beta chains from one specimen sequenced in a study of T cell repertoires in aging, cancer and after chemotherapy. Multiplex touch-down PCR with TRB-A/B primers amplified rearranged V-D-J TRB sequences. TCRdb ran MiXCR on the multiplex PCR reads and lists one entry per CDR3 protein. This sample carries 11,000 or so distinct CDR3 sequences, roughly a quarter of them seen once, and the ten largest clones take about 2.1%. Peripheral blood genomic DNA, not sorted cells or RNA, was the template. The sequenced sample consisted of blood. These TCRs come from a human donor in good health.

This CDR3 reads CASSLGHLNTEAFF. The CDR3 region has the DNA TGTGCCAGCAGCTTGGGACACCTAAACACTGAAGCTTTCTTT. V is TRBV7-3 and J is TRBJ1-1; D may be TRBD1 (6 bases). CDR1 and CDR2 from the germline V gene are SGHTA and FQGTGA. CDR3 length equals 14 residues. Between the trimmed V and J ends, which lost 3 bases and 2 bases, there was a span of 10 bases.

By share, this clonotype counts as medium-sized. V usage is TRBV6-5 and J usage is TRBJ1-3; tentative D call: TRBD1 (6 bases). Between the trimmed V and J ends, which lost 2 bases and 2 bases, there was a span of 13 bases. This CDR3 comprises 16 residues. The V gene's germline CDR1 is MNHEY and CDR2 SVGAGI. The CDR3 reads CASSYRTVGAGNTIYF. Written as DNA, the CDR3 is TGTGCCAGCAGTTACCGGACAGTGGGGGCTGGAAACACCATATATTTT.

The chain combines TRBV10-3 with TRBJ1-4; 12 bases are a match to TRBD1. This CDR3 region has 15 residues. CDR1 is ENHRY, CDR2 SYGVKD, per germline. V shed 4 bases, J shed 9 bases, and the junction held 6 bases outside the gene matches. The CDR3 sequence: CAISVGQGAGKKLFF. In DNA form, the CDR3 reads TGTGCCATCAGTGTGGGACAGGGGGCAGGAAAAAAACTGTTTTTT.

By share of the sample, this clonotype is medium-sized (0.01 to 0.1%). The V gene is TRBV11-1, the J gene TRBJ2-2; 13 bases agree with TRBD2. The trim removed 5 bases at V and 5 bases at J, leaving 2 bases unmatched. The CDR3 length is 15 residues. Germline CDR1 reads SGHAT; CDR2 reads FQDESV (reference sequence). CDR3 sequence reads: CASSTGLAGTGELFF. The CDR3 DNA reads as TGTGCCAGCAGCACGGGACTAGCGGGGACCGGGGAGCTGTTTTTT.

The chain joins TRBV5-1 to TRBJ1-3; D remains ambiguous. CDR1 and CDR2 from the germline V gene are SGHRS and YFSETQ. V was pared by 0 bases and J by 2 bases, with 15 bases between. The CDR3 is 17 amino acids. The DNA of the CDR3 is TGCGCCAGCAGCTTGGCCGGCCGACTAGGCCCTGGAAACACCATATATTTT. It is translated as CASSLAGRLGPGNTIYF.

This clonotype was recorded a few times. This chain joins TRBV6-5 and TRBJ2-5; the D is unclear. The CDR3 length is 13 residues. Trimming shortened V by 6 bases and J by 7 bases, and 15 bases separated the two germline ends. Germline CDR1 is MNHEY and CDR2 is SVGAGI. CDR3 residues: CASRDIKSRTQYF. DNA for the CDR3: TGTGCCAGCAGAGACATCAAGAGTCGGACCCAGTACTTC.

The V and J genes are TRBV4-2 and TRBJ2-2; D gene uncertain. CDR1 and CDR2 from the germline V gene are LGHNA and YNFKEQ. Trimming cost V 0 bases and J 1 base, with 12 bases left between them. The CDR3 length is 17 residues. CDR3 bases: TGTGCCAGCAGCCAAGAAACTACCTTTGGGAACACCGGGGAGCTGTTTTTT. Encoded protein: CASSQETTFGNTGELFF.

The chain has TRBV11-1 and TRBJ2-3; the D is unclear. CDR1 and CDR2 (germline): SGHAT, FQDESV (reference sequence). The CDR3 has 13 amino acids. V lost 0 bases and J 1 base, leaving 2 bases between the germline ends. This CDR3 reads CASSLAGTDTQYF. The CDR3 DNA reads TGTGCCAGCAGCTTAGCCGGCACAGATACGCAGTATTTT. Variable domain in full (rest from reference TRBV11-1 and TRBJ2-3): EAEVAQSPRYKITEKSQAVAFWCDPISGHATLYWYRQILGQGPELLVQFQDESVVDDSQLPKDRFSAERLKGVDSTLKIQPAELGDSAMYLCASSLAGTDTQYFGPGTRLTVL.

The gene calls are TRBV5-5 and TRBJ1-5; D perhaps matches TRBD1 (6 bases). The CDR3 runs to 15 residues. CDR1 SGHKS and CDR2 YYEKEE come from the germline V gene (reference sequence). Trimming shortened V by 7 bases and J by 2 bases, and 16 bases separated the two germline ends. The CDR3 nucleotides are TGTGCCAGCGGTAGGGGGGTATCTCGCAATCAGCCCCAGCATTTT. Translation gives CASGRGVSRNQPQHF.

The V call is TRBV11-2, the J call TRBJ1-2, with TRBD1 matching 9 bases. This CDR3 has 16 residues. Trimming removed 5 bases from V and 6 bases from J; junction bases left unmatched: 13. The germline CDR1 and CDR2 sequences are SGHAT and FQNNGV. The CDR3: CASSPRGGRDRDGYTF. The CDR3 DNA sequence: TGTGCCAGCAGCCCAAGAGGGGGTCGGGACAGGGATGGCTACACCTTC.

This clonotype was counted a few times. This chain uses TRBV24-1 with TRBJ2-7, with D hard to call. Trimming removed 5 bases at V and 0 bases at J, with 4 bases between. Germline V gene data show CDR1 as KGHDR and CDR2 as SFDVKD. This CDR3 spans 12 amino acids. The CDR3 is CATSVNSYEQYF. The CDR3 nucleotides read TGTGCCACCAGTGTTAACTCCTACGAGCAGTACTTC.

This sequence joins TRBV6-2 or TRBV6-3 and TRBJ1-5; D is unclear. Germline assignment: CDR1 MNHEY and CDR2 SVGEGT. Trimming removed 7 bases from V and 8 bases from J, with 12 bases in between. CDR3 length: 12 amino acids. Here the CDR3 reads CASMAPGKPQHF. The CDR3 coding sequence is TGTGCCAGCATGGCCCCAGGCAAGCCCCAGCATTTT.

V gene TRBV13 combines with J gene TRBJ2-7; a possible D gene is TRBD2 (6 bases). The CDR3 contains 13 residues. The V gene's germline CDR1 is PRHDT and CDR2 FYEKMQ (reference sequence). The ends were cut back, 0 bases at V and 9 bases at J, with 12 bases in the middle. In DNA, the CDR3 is TGTGCCAGCAGCTTAGGCCGGGGGTCCGTGCAGTACTTC. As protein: CASSLGRGSVQYF.

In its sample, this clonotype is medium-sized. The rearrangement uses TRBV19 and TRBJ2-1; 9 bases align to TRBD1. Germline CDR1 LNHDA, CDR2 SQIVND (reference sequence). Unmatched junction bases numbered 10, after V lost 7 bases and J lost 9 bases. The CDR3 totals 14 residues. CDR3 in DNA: TGTGCCAGTACCAGGGACAGGGAGGAAGGTGAGCAGTTCTTC. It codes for CASTRDREEGEQFF.

CDR3: CASSSGRTGGTEAFF. The CDR3, as DNA: TGTGCCAGCTCATCAGGTCGGACGGGCGGGACTGAAGCTTTCTTT. This chain uses TRBV27 with TRBJ1-1; unclear D gene. Germline CDR1 is MNHEY and CDR2 is SMNVEV (reference sequence). The germline V and J ends were trimmed by 8 bases and 5 bases, with 21 bases remaining between them. CDR3 length: 15 amino acids.

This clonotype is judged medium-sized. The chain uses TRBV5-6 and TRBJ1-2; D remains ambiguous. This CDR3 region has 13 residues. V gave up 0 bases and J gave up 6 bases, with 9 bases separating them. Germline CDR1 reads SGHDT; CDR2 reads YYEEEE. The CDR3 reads CASSLGRADGYTF. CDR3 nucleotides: TGTGCCAGCAGCTTGGGCCGGGCGGATGGCTACACCTTC.

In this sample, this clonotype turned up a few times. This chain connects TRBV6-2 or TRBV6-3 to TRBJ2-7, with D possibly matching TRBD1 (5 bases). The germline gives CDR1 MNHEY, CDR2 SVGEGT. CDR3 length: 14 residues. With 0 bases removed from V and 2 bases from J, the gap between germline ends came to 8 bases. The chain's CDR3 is CASSYSGLAYEQYF. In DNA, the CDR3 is TGTGCCAGCAGTTACTCGGGGCTAGCCTACGAGCAGTACTTC.

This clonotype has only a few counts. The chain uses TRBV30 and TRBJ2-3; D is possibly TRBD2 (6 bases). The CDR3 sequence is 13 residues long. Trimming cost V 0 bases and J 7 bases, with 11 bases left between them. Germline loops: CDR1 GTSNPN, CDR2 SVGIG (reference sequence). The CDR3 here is CAWSVNGRNTQYF. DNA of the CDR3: TGTGCCTGGAGTGTAAACGGGAGAAATACGCAGTATTTT.

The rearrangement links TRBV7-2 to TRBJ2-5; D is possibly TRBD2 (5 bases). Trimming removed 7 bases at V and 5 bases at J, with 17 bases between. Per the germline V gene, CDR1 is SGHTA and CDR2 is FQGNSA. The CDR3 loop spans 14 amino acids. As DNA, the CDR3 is TGTGCCAGCACCAAAGAGGGTAGCGTGGAGACCCAGTACTTC. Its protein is CASTKEGSVETQYF.

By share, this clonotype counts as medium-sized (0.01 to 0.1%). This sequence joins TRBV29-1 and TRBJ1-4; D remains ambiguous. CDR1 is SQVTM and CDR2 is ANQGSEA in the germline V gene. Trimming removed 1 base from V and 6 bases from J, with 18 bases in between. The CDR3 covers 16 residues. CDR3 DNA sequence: TGCAGCGTTGAAGTTGTGGGGATATCAGCGGATGAAAAACTGTTTTTT. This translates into CSVEVVGISADEKLFF.

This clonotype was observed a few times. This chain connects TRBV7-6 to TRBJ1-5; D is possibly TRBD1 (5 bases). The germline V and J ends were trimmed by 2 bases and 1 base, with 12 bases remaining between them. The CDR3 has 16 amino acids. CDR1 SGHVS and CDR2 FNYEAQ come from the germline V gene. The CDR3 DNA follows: TGTGCCAGCAGCTTATTCGCAGGGCTAAGCAATCAGCCCCAGCATTTT. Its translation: CASSLFAGLSNQPQHF.